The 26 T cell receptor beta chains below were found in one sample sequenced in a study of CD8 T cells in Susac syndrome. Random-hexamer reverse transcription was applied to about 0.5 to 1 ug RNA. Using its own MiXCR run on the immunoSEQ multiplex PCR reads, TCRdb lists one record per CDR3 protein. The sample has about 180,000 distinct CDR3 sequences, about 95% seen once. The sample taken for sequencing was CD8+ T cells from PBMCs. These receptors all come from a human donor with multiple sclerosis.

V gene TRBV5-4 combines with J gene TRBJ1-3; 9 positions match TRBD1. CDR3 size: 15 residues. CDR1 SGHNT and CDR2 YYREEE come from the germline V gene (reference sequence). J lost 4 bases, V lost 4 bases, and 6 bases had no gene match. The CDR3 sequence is CASSLDRGLGNTIYF. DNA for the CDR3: TGTGCCAGCAGCCTTGACAGGGGGTTGGGAAACACCATATATTTT.

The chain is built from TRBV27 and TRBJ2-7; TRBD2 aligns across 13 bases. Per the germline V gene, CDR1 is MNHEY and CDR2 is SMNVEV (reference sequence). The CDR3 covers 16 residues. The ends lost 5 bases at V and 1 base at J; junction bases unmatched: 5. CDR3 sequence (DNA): TGTGCCAGCAGTAGAGGGACTAGCGGGACGTCCTACGAGCAGTACTTC. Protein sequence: CASSRGTSGTSYEQYF.

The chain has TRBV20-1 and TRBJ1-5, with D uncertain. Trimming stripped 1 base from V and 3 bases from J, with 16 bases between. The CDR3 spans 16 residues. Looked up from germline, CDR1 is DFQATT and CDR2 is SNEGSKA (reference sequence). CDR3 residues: CSARVKLDGHNQPQHF. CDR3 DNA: TGCAGTGCTAGAGTCAAGTTGGATGGTCACAATCAGCCCCAGCATTTT.

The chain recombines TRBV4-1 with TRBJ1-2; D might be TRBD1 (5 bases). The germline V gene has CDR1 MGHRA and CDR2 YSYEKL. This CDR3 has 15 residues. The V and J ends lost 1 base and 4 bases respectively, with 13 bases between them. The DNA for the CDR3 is TGCGCCAGCAGCCAAGTGGGGGGAATAGGCTATGGCTACACCTTC. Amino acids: CASSQVGGIGYGYTF.

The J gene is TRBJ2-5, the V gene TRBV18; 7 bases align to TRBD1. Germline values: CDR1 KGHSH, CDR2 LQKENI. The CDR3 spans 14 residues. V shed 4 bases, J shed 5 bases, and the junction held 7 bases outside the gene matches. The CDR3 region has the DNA TGTGCCAGCTCACTCGACAGGGTGAGGGAGACCCAGTACTTC. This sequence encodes CASSLDRVRETQYF.

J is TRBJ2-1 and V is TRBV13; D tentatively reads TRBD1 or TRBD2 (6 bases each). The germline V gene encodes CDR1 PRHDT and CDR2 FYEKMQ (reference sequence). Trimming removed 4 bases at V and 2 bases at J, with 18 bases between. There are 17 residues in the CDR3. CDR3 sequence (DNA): TGTGCCAGCAGCTCACCCACGAGGGGGGTCCCCTACAATGAGCAGTTCTTC. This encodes CASSSPTRGVPYNEQFF.

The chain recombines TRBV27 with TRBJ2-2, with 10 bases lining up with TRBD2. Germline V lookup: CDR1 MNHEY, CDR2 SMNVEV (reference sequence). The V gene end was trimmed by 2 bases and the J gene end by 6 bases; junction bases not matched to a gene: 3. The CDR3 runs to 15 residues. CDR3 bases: TGTGCCAGCAGTTTACCTAGCGGGAGACCCGGGGAGCTGTTTTTT. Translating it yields CASSLPSGRPGELFF.

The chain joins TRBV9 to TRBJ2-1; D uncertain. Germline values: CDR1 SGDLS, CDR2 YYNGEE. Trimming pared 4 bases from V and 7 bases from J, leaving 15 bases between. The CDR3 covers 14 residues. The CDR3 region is CASSPHAGFNEQFF. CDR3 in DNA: TGTGCCAGCAGCCCACACGCCGGGTTTAATGAGCAGTTCTTC.

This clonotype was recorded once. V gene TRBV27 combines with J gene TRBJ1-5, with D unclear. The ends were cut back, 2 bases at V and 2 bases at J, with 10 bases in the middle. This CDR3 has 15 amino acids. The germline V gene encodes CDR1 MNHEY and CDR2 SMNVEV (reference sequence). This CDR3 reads CASSLRLGGNQPQHF. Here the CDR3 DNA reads TGTGCCAGCAGTTTACGCCTGGGTGGCAATCAGCCCCAGCATTTT.

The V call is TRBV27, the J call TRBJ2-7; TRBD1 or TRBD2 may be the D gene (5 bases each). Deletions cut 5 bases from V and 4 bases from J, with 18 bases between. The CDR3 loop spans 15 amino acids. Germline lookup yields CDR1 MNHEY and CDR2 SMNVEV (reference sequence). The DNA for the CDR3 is TGTGCCAGCAGTACGACAGCGCCACCGGGATACGAGCAGTACTTC. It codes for CASSTTAPPGYEQYF.

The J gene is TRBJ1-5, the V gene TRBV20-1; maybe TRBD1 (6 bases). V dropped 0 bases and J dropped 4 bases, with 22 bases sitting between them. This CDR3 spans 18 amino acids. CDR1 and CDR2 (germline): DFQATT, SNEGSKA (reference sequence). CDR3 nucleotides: TGCAGTGCTAGAGATCAAAATACTGAGTGGGGGCGTAATCAGCCCCAGCATTTT. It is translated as CSARDQNTEWGRNQPQHF.

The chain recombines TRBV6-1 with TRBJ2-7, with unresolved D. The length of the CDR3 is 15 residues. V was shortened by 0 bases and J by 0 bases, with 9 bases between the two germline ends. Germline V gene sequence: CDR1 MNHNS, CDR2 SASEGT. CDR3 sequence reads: CASSEAARRSYEQYF. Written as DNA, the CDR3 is TGTGCCAGCAGTGAAGCTGCGCGCCGCTCCTACGAGCAGTACTTC.

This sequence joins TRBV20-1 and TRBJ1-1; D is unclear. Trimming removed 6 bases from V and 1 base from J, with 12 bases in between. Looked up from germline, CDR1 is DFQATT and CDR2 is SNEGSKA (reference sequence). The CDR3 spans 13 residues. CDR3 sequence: CSAPDGRNTEAFF. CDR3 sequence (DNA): TGCAGTGCCCCGGACGGGAGGAACACTGAAGCTTTCTTT.

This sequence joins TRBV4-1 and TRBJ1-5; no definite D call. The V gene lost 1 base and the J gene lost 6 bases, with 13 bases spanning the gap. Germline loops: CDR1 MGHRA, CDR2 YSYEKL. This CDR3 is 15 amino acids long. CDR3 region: CASSQVQADGQPQHF. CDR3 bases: TGCGCCAGCAGCCAAGTGCAGGCGGATGGTCAGCCCCAGCATTTT.

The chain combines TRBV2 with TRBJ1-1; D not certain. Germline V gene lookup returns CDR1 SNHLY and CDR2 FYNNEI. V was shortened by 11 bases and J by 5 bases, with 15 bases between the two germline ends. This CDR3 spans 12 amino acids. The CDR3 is CAWWKGVTEAFF. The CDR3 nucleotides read TGTGCCTGGTGGAAGGGTGTAACTGAAGCTTTCTTT.

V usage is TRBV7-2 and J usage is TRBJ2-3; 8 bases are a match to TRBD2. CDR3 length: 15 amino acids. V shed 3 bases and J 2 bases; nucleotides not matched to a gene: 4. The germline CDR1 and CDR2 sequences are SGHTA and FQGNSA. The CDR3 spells CASSFLAGFTDTQYF. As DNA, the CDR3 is TGTGCCAGCAGCTTTCTAGCGGGCTTCACAGATACGCAGTATTTT.

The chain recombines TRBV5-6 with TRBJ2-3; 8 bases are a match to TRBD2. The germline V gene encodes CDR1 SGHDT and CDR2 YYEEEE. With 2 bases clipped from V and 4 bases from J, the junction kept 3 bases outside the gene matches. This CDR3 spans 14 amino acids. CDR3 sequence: CASSLAGEADTQYF. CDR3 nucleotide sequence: TGTGCCAGCAGCTTAGCGGGAGAAGCAGATACGCAGTATTTT. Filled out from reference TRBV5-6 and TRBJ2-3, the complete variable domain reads DAGVTQSPTHLIKTRGQQVTLRCSPKSGHDTVSWYQQALGQGPQFIFQYYEEEERQRGNFPDRFSGHQFPNYSSELNVNALLLGDSALYLCASSLAGEADTQYFGPGTRLTVL.

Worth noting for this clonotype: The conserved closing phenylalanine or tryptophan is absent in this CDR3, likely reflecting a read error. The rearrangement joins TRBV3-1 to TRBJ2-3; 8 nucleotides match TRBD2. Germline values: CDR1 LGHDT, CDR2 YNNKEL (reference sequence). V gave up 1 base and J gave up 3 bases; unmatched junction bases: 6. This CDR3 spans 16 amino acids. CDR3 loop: CASSQVPAGATDTQYL. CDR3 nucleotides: TGTGCCAGCAGCCAAGTTCCAGCGGGAGCAACAGATACGCAGTATTTG.

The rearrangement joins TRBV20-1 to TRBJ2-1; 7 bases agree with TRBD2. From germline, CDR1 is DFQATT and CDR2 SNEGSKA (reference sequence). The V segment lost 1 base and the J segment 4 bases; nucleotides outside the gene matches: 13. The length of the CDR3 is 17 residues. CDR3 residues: CSARASRLAQPYNEQFF. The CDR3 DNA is TGCAGTGCTAGAGCTTCCAGACTAGCCCAACCTTACAATGAGCAGTTCTTC.

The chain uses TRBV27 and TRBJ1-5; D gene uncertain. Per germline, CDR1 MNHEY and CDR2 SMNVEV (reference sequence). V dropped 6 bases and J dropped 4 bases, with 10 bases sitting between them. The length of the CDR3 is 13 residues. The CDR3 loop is CASSPAVNQPQHF. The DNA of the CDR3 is TGTGCCAGCAGCCCGGCCGTGAATCAGCCCCAGCATTTT.

The CDR3 is CSARAIFLKLNNEQFF. Here the CDR3 DNA reads TGCAGTGCTAGAGCCATTTTTCTAAAGCTGAACAATGAGCAGTTCTTC. The chain recombines TRBV20-1 with TRBJ2-1; D gene ambiguous. Germline assignment: CDR1 DFQATT and CDR2 SNEGSKA (reference sequence). This CDR3 region has 16 residues. With 1 base removed from V and 5 bases from J, the gap between germline ends came to 18 bases.

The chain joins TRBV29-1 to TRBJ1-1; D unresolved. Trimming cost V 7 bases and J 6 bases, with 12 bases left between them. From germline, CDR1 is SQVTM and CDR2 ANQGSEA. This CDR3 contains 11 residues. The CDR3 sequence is CSAPGGAEAFF. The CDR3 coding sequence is TGCAGCGCCCCCGGTGGGGCTGAAGCTTTCTTT.

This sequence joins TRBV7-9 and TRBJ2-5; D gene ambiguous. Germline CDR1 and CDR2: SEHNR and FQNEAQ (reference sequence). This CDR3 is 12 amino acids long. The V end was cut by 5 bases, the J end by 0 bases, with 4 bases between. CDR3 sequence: CASSPNQETQYF. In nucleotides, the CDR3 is TGTGCCAGCAGCCCTAACCAAGAGACCCAGTACTTC. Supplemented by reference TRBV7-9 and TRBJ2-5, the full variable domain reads DTGVSQNPRHKITKRGQNVTFRCDPISEHNRLYWYRQTLGQGPEFLTYFQNEAQLEKSRLLSDRFSAERPKGSFSTLEIQRTEQGDSAMYLCASSPNQETQYFGPGTRLLVL.

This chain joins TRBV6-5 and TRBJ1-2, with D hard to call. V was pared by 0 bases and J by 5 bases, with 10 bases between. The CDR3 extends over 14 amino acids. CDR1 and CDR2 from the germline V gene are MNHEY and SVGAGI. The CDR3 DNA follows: TGTGCCAGCAGTTACTCTTCGGGAGGGTATGGCTACACCTTC. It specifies CASSYSSGGYGYTF.

This chain's CDR3 is CSVEWGIEAFF. The CDR3 DNA is TGCAGCGTTGAATGGGGGATTGAAGCTTTCTTT. The chain has TRBV29-1 and TRBJ1-1; D is possibly TRBD1 (5 bases). CDR1 SQVTM and CDR2 ANQGSEA come from the germline V gene. The CDR3 runs to 11 residues. V gave up 2 bases and J gave up 7 bases, with 8 bases separating them.

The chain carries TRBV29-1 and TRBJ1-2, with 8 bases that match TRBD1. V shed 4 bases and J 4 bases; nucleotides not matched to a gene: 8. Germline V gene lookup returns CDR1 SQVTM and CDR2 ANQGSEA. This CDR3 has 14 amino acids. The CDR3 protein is CSVATGGYSYGYTF. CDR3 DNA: TGCAGCGTTGCCACAGGGGGGTATAGCTATGGCTACACCTTC.